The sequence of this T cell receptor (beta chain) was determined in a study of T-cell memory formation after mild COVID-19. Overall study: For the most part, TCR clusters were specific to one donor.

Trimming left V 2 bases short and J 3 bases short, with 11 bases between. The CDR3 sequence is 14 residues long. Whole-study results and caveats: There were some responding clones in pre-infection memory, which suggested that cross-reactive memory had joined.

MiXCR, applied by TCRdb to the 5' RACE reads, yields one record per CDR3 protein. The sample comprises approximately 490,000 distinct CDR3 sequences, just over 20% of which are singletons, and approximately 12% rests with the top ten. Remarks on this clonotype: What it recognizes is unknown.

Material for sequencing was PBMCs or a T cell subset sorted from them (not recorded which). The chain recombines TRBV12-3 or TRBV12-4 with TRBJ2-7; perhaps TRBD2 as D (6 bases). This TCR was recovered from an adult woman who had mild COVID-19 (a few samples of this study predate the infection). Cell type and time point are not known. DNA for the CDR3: TGTGCCAGCAGTTTAACGGGACTGTTCTACGAGCAGTACTTC. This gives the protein CASSLTGLFYEQYF.